This T cell receptor (beta chain) was captured by sequencing in a study of T cell repertoires in cytomegalovirus infection. In the study overall: CMV epitopes, recently identified HLA-C-restricted and well-studied HLA-B-restricted, were used. Matching HLA type and CMV infection were both indicated by public TCR beta signatures. Findings of the study overall: Based on cumulative public TCR beta family frequency, carriers of CMV plus the relevant HLA were identified. HLA-C-restricted CMV-specific TCR beta clonotypes prevailed in the ex vivo response.

TCRdb redid the calling of the reads with MiXCR, one entry per CDR3 protein. The data show a few hundred thousand distinct CDR3 sequences, 35% to 50% seen once. Germline CDR1 is SGHTA and CDR2 is FQGNSA. V was clipped by 1 base and J by 3 bases, with 9 bases between them. This CDR3 is 15 amino acids long. This clonotype was picked up a small number of times. As yet, its antigen is unknown. Sequenced here: cultured PBMCs, sampled from culture after CMV antigen stimulation. This TCR came from a human donor in good health (CMV status not recorded). Some clones in this sample may be carry-over from other donors' samples. The chain couples TRBV7-2 to TRBJ2-2; D is uncertain. This chain's CDR3 is CASSLDDLYTGELFF. CDR3 sequence (DNA): TGTGCCAGCAGCTTAGATGACTTATACACCGGGGAGCTGTTTTTT.